The subject of this entry is one T cell receptor (beta chain). Its antigen is unknown. Trimming left V 1 base short and J 1 base short, with 13 bases between. Germline V lookup: CDR1 MNHEY, CDR2 SMNVEV (reference sequence). This CDR3 has 16 amino acids. This sample is part of a study of post-analysis software for immune sequencing data. Regarding the study as a whole: The study found TRBV5-6, TRBV5-1 and TRBV20-1 among five or six TRBV segments more frequent in patients than controls.

The TCR beta cDNA libraries contained unique molecular identifiers. Once about 0.85 to 10 million T cells were used, a few hundred thousand cDNA molecules resulted. TCRdb ran MiXCR on the PCR reads and lists one entry per CDR3 protein. Among some 890,000 distinct CDR3 sequences listed, approximately 53% were seen once. The receptor was isolated from a girl aged 10 to 17 with multiple sclerosis. The source material was blood. This chain connects TRBV27 to TRBJ1-1; possibly TRBD1 for D (5 bases). This chain's CDR3 is CASSLWQGRGNTEAFF. The DNA of the CDR3 is TGTGCCAGCAGTTTATGGCAGGGACGGGGGAACACTGAAGCTTTCTTT.